This T cell receptor beta chain is from a study of blood T cells in healthy people across ages (dated by TCRdb to the mid-2010s). Background on the whole study: In model experiments, template switching captured roughly one uniquely barcoded TCR beta cDNA molecule for every two T cells. Using deep sequencing normalized with unique cDNA molecular identifiers, the study measured how TCR beta repertoire diversity changes with age. The donors were divided into four age groups: young (average approximately 16 years), middle-aged (under 40), aged (about 61) and long-lived (more than 75). Two additional independent replicas of 1 million unique cDNA reads from the same blood draw were analyzed for two donors (one aged 18 to 29 and one aged 80 or older).

The approximately 39 donors, aged about 6 to 100 years, were systemically healthy Caucasian individuals from Russia. Approximately 9.7 milliliters of peripheral blood were drawn from each donor into EDTA-treated Vacutainer tubes. PBMCs were isolated by Ficoll-Paque density-gradient centrifugation, with at least 7 million obtained per sample. Total RNA was extracted from PBMCs with Trizol reagent, with at least 5.5 micrograms obtained per sample. For every donor, an aliquot of PBMCs went through flow cytometry to measure the percentages of naive CD45RAhigh/CD27high T cells. Libraries came from 5' RACE. The run used an Illumina HiSeq 2500. A second PCR of roughly 7 to 11 cycles was performed with a sample-barcoded 5' primer and a J-beta primer mix. Each TCR beta cDNA molecule received a unique molecular identifier from a template-switch 5' adaptor carrying 12 random nucleotides. Each sample yielded at least 2.5 million CDR3-containing paired-end reads. First-strand cDNA was synthesized from all RNA with the Mint cDNA synthesis kit, primed by a TRBC-specific oligonucleotide. Following uracil-DNA glycosylase treatment, a first 18-cycle PCR with universal primers M1SS and BC2_uni_R was performed on all cDNA. On the study's bioinformatics: Normalization of each sample was performed by random selection of 1 million high-quality reads, each carrying a distinct molecular identifier. Reads sharing molecular identifiers were discarded rather than binned into consensus sequences. MiTCR, set to a Q25 quality threshold and the strictest error-elimination algorithm, was used for CDR3 identification, clonotype clustering and error correction. A nonparametric unseen species model with Euler transformation was used to estimate a lower bound on total TCR beta diversity. TCRdb reworked the public reads: Q25 trimming with fastp, MiXCR clone assembly, productive beta chains retained. Under each unique CDR3 protein, matching rows form one entry showing the most common genes and DNA. The V and J calls and clone size are TCRdb's, not the authors'. Here the sample has roughly 700,000 distinct CDR3 sequences; roughly 25% occur a single time. The ten largest clones add up to 9.4% of the sample.

In the germline V gene, CDR1 corresponds to MNHEY and CDR2 to SVGAGI. Counted from cysteine to phenylalanine, this CDR3 has 15 amino acids. Only the CDR3 part of the read is kept: 45 bases, read in frame from the first base. In the case of this clonotype: Its antigen is unknown. The sample holds no much larger clone one base away, and base qualities are not on file.

General study outcomes and caveats: A strong correlation was found between observed TCR beta diversity and the percentage of naive T cells measured by flow cytometry. Compared with the aged group, more naive CD4+ T cells, fewer expanded clones and increased TCR diversity were shown by the long-lived group, suggesting age selection. Conclusive comparison of naive and antigen-experienced compartments was prevented by the profiling of bulk unsorted PBMCs. Donor CMV infection status was unknown, potentially confounding age-related changes in expanded clonotypes. Observed TCR beta diversity per million T cells fell roughly linearly with age, and a significant reduction was already apparent by age roughly 41. Total diversity estimates from one million sequenced T cells were considered lower bounds and underestimates.

These same data were also listed under a study on T cells of mothers and their children. From the second report: The donors were nine systemically healthy Caucasian individuals, made up of three mothers and their six children. cDNA synthesis used all of the extracted RNA, with around 1.4 ug of RNA in each 15 ul reaction. In the second PCR, sample barcodes and 2-4 random nucleotides were introduced via the M1S primer. Over 8 million TCR beta CDR3 reads came from each mother, compared with around 3 million reads from each child. Thymic selection similarly shapes TCR recombination output in related and unrelated pairs, with minor effect from inherited differences. Normalized repertoire overlap was always found to be slightly, but never significantly, higher in related mother-child pairs than in unrelated mother-child pairs. No persistent microchimeric T cell clones were found, with a detection sensitivity of 85 to 100 clones per million clonotypes. The study used deep NGS to compare TCR beta repertoires of mothers and children, seeking features distinguishing related mother-child pairs from unrelated individuals. The mean age was roughly 44 +/- 4 years for the mothers and roughly 11 +/- 4 years for the children. Libraries were sequenced on Illumina HiSeq 2000 with 100+100 nt paired-end reads after adapter ligation with NEBNext reagents. To prevent cross-contamination, the mother and child libraries were prepared a month apart and were sequenced in separate runs. Each donor had between 500,000 and 2,000,000 distinct TCR beta clonotypes identified. Naive TCR beta clonotypes were estimated from low-frequency clonotypes matched to each donor's FACS-determined naive share, without sorting.

The sequence derives from a boy between 10 and 17 years old in good health. The sample comprised blood. This receptor chain uses TRBV6-5 and TRBJ2-1; 14 of the junction bases match TRBD2. Judging by the DNA end, TRBJ2-7 fits better; the J call may be wrong. In nucleotides, the sequence is TGTGCCAGCAGTTACCAGGGACTAGCGGGAGACGAGCAGTACTTC. This gives the protein CASSYQGLAGDEQYF.